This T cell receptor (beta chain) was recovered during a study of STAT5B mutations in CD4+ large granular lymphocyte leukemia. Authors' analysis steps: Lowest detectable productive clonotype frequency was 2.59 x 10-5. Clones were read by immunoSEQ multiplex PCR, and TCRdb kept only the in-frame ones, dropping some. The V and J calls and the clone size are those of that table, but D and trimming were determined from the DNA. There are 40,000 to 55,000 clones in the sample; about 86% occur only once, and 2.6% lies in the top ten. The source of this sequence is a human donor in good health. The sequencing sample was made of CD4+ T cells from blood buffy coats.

CDR3 sequence (DNA): TGTGCCAGCAGGAGCACAGATACGCAGTATTTT. Translating gives CASRSTDTQYF. The chain employs TRBV6-5 and TRBJ2-3; D gene uncertain. CDR1 MNHEY and CDR2 SVGAGI come from the germline V gene. CDR3 length: 11 amino acids. Trimming cost V 6 bases and J 0 bases, with 1 base left between them.